This T cell receptor (beta chain) came from a study of vaccination and CD4 T cells after COVID-19. For the study at large: Overlapping spike pools from SARS-CoV-2 and HCoV-NL63, HCoV-OC43 and HCoV-229E served as culture stimuli. No peptide, an HIV-1 Nef pool, or a CEFX pool was what each control culture received.

Sequencing of DNA taken from cultured CD4+ T cells relied on the Oncomine TCR Beta short-read assay. TCRdb analysed the PCR reads with MiXCR anew, one entry per CDR3 protein. Of roughly 4,200 distinct CDR3 sequences in the sample, around two thirds were seen once. Regarding treatment: 10-day PBMC culture with coronavirus spike peptide pools or control peptides (ViraFEST assay). Ahead of the COVID-19 pandemic (2011-2018), the CD4+ T cells of the unexposed donor were collected. Germline CDR1 reads SGHTA; CDR2 reads FQGNSA. The CDR3 length is 18 residues. V trimming: 5 bases; J trimming: 5 bases; junction bases outside the gene matches: 20. Of note for this clonotype: Its specificity is not known.

The sequence was collected from a human donor in good health. Specimen: CD4+ T cells from blood, cultured in vitro. The gene calls are TRBV7-2 and TRBJ1-1, with 7 bases identical to TRBD1. The DNA for the CDR3 is TGTGCCAGCAGCCCCCTCGTGTCGGCAGGGGGGTCTATGACTGAAGCTTTCTTT. Encoded protein: CASSPLVSAGGSMTEAFF.